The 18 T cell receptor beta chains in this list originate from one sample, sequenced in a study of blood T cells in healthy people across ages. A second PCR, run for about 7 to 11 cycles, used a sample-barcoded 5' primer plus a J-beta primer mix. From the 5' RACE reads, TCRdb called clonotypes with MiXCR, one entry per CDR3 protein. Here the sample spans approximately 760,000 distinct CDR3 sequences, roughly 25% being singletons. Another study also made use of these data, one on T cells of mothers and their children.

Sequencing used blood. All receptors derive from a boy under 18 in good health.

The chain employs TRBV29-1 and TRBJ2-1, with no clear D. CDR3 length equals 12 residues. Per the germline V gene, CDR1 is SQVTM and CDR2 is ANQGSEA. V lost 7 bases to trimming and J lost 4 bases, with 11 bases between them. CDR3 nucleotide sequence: TGCAGCGCAGGCCAGCTATACAATGAGCAGTTCTTC. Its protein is CSAGQLYNEQFF.

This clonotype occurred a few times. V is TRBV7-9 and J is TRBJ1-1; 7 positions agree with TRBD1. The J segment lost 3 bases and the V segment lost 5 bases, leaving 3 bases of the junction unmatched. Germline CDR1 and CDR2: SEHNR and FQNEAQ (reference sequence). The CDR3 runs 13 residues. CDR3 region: CASSPTGDTEAFF. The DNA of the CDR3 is TGTGCCAGCAGCCCAACAGGGGACACTGAAGCTTTCTTT.

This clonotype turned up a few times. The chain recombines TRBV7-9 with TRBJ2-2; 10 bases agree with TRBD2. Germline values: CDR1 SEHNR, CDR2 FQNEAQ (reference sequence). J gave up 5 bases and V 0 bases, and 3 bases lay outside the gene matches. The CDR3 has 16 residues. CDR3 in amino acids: CASSLASGRRTGELFF. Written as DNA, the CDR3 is TGTGCCAGCAGCTTAGCTAGCGGGAGGCGGACCGGGGAGCTGTTTTTT.

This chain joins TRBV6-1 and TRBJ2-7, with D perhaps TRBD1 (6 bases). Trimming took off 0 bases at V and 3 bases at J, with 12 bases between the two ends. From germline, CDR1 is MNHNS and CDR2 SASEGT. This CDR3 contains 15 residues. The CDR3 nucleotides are TGTGCCAGCAGTGAAGCAGGGACAATGGGCTACGAGCAGTACTTC. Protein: CASSEAGTMGYEQYF.

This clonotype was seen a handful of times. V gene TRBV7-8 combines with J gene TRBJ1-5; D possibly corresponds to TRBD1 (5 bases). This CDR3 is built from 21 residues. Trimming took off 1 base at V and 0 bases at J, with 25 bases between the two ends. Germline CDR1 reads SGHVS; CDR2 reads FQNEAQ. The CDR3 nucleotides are TGTGCCAGCAGCTTAGTAAGGGTAGGTGAGTGGGGGGACTTTAGCAATCAGCCCCAGCATTTT. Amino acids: CASSLVRVGEWGDFSNQPQHF.

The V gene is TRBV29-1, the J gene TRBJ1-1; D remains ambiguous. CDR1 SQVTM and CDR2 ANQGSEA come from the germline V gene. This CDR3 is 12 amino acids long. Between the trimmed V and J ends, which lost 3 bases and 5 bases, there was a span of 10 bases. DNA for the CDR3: TGCAGCGTTGAGCAAACATCTACTGAAGCTTTCTTT. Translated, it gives CSVEQTSTEAFF.

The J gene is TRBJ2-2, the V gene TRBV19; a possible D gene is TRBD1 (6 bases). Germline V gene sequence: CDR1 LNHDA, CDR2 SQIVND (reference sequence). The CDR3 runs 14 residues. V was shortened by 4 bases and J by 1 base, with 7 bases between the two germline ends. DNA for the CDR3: TGTGCCAGTAGTACGGACAGGAACACCGGGGAGCTGTTTTTT. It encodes CASSTDRNTGELFF.

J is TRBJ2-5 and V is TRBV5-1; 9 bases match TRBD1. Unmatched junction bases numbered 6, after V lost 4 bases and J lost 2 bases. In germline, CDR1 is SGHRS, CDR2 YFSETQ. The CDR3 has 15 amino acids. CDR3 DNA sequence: TGCGCCAGCAGCGCCGACAGGGGGGCTCAAGAGACCCAGTACTTC. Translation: CASSADRGAQETQYF.

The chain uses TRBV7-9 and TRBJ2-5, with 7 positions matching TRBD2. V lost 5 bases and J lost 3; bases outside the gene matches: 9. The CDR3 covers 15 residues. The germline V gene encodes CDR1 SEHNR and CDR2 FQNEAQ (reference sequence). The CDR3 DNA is TGTGCCAGCAGCCCCCCGCTAGCGGCTGAAGAGACCCAGTACTTC. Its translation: CASSPPLAAEETQYF.

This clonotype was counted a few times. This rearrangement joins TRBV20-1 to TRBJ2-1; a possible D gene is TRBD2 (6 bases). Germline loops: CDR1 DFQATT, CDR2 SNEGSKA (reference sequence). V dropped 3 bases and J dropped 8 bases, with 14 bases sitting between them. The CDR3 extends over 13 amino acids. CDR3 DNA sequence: TGCAGTGCTAGTCGCGGGGATTTATATGAGCAGTTCTTC. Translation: CSASRGDLYEQFF.

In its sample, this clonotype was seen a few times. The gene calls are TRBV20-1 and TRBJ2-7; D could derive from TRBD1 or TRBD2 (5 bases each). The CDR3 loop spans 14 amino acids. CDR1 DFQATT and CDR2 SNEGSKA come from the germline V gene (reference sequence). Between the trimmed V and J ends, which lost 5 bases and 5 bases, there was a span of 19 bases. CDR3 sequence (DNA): TGCAGTGCTCGACCCGGGGCAGGGCGAAACGAGCAGTACTTC. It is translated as CSARPGAGRNEQYF.

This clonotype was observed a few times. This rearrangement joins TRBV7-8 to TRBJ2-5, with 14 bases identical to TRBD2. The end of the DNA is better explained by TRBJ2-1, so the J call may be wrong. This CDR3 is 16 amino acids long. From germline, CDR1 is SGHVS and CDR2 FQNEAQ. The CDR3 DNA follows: TGTGCCAGCAGCTCGGGGACTAGCGGGAGTAGCAATGAGCAGTTCTTC. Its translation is CASSSGTSGSSNEQFF.

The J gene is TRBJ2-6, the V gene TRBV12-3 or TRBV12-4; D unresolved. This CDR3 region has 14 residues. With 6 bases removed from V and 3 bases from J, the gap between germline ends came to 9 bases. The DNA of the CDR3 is TGTGCCAGCAGCCCCTTCGATGGGGCCAACGTCCTGACTTTC. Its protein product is CASSPFDGANVLTF.

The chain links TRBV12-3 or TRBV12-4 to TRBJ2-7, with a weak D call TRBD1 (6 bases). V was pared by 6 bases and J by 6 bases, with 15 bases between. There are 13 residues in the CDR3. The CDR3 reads CASRPSGTIEQYF. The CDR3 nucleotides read TGTGCCAGCAGACCTTCCGGGACAATCGAGCAGTACTTC.

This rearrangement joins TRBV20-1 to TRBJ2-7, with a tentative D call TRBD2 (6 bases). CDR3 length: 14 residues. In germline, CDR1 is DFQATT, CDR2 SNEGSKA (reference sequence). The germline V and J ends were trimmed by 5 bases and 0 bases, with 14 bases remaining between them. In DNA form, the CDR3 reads TGCAGTGCTTATAGCGGCTGGGGCTCCTACGAGCAGTACTTC. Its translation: CSAYSGWGSYEQYF.

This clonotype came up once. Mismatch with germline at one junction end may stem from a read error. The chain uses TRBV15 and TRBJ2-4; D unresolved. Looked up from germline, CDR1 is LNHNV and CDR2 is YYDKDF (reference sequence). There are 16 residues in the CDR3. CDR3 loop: CATSREYALAKNTQYF. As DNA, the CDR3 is TGTGCCACCAGCAGAGAGTATGCCCTCGCCAAAAACACTCAGTACTTC.

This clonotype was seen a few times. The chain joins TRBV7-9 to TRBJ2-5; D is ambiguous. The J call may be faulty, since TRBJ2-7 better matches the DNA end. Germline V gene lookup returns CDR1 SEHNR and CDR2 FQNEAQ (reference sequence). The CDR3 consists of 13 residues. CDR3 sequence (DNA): TGTGCCAGCAGCCCAAGGAGTAGGTACGAGCAGTACTTC. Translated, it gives CASSPRSRYEQYF.

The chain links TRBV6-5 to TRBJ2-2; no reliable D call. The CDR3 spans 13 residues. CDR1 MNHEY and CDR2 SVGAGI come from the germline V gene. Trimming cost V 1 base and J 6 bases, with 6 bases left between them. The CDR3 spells CASSYFQPGELFF. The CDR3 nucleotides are TGTGCCAGCAGTTACTTCCAACCCGGGGAGCTGTTTTTT.